One T cell receptor beta chain is described in this entry. The CDR3 contains 11 residues. V lost 3 bases and J lost 2, with 5 bases in between. Per the germline V gene, CDR1 is DFQATT and CDR2 is SNEGSKA (reference sequence). The data were taken from a study of blood T cell repertoires in COVID-19. Study context: Acute and convalescent COVID-19 samples came from the United States, Italy and Spain. PBMCs, B-cell-depleted T cells, or T cells provided the cDNA or gDNA that made up the material.

Original data processing: Nucleated cell counts were estimated from reference gene primer amplification. Profiled with immunoSEQ multiplex PCR; TCRdb holds only in-frame clones, not every one. V, J and clone size are those of that table, while D and trimming were read from the DNA. In the table there are about 170,000 clones, roughly 87% of which are singletons. Sequencing was performed on peripheral blood. V usage is TRBV20-1 and J usage is TRBJ2-7; no firm D call. This clonotype originated in a woman aged 45-65 years with acute or convalescent COVID-19. The CDR3 protein is CSASDTYEQYF. In DNA, the CDR3 is TGCAGTGCTAGCGACACCTACGAGCAGTACTTC.